The 23 T cell receptor beta chains in this list originate from one sample, sequenced in a study of shared clonotypes between healthy human individuals. Here immunoSEQ multiplex PCR was the method, and the copy in TCRdb shows in-frame clones only, minus some. The repertoire has around 2.3 million clones, almost 96% of them found once; the top ten carry 0.13%. Sequenced: naive CD4+ T cells sorted from blood. The sample's subset: CD45RA+ positively selected. These receptors were taken from a man aged 18 to 29 in good health.

Only one count was recorded for this clone. J is TRBJ1-2 and V is TRBV9; D perhaps matches TRBD1 (6 bases). V lost 3 bases, J lost 4 bases, and 13 bases lay in between. Germline lookup yields CDR1 SGDLS and CDR2 YYNGEE. This CDR3 spans 14 amino acids. This chain's CDR3 is CASSAPTGIYGYTF. The CDR3 DNA follows: TGTGCCAGCAGCGCACCTACAGGGATCTATGGCTACACCTTC.

A note on this clone: Other DNA sequences in the sample encode the same CDR3. The chain recombines TRBV6-5 with TRBJ2-1; D is undetermined. The CDR3 contains 11 residues. V was cut by 2 bases and J by 6 bases, with 2 bases left in between. Germline V lookup: CDR1 MNHEY, CDR2 SVGAGI. This CDR3 is CASSYGNEQFF. The CDR3 nucleotides are TGTGCCAGCAGTTACGGCAATGAGCAGTTCTTC.

V gene TRBV6-5 combines with J gene TRBJ2-1; tentatively, D is TRBD1 (5 bases). The germline V gene encodes CDR1 MNHEY and CDR2 SVGAGI. Deletions cut 7 bases from V and 4 bases from J, with 8 bases between. This CDR3 spans 12 amino acids. The CDR3 loop reads CASTDRYNEQFF. CDR3 nucleotides: TGTGCCAGCACAGACAGATACAATGAGCAGTTCTTC.

As for this clone: The sample contains more than one DNA sequence encoding this CDR3. The V call is TRBV27, the J call TRBJ1-2, with D possibly TRBD1 on 6 matching bases. Trimming shortened V by 3 bases and J by 2 bases, and 10 bases separated the two germline ends. Germline V gene lookup returns CDR1 MNHEY and CDR2 SMNVEV (reference sequence). The CDR3 runs to 14 residues. For the CDR3, the DNA is TGTGCCAGCAGTTTGGGTCAGGGGAACTATGGCTACACCTTC. The encoded protein is CASSLGQGNYGYTF.

This sequence joins TRBV7-2 and TRBJ1-1; 7 nucleotides match TRBD1. The CDR3 contains 12 residues. Germline loops: CDR1 SGHTA, CDR2 FQGNSA. Trimming at V came to 5 bases and at J to 5 bases, leaving 2 bases not matched to a gene. In DNA, the CDR3 is TGTGCCAGCAGCCCCAGGGGGACTGAAGCTTTCTTT. Encoded protein: CASSPRGTEAFF.

This sequence joins TRBV11-2 and TRBJ2-5; 8 nucleotides line up with TRBD2. CDR1 is SGHAT and CDR2 is FQNNGV in the germline V gene. V lost 1 base to trimming and J lost 11 bases; unmatched junction nucleotides: 9. This CDR3 has 14 residues. CDR3 sequence (DNA): TGTGCCAGCAGCTTAGCGGGAGGGCCGCAGGAGCAGTACTTC. Translated: CASSLAGGPQEQYF.

The genes are TRBV5-4 and TRBJ2-7; TRBD1 might be the D (6 bases). Germline values: CDR1 SGHNT, CDR2 YYREEE (reference sequence). The CDR3 is 13 amino acids. The V gene lost 4 bases and the J gene lost 2 bases, with 10 bases spanning the gap. CDR3 DNA: TGTGCCAGCAGCCGCCCAGGGGCCTACGAGCAGTACTTC. Protein sequence: CASSRPGAYEQYF.

This chain links TRBV19 with TRBJ2-1; 7 nucleotides line up with TRBD2. V gave up 6 bases and J gave up 7 bases; unmatched junction bases: 12. Germline-derived CDR1 and CDR2 are LNHDA and SQIVND (reference sequence). The CDR3 has 15 residues. The CDR3: CASSPGLLKGNEQFF. In DNA form, the CDR3 reads TGTGCCAGTAGCCCGGGACTACTAAAGGGGAATGAGCAGTTCTTC.

This sequence joins TRBV7-2 and TRBJ2-7; a possible D gene is TRBD2 (7 bases). V was clipped by 5 bases and J by 3 bases, with 14 bases between them. This CDR3 is 14 amino acids long. Germline CDR1 is SGHTA and CDR2 is FQGNSA. CDR3 region: CASSQGGAVYEQYF. Here the CDR3 DNA reads TGTGCCAGCAGCCAAGGGGGGGCGGTCTACGAGCAGTACTTC.

The chain combines TRBV7-8 with TRBJ2-7; possibly TRBD2 for D (5 bases). The CDR3 runs 18 residues. CDR1 is SGHVS, CDR2 FQNEAQ, per germline. V was cut by 2 bases and J by 0 bases, with 20 bases left in between. In DNA, the CDR3 is TGTGCCAGCAGCTTAATTCGCTTTAATGGGAGAAGCTCCTACGAGCAGTACTTC. It codes for CASSLIRFNGRSSYEQYF.

This chain uses TRBV6-1 with TRBJ1-1; D gene unclear. CDR1 is MNHNS, CDR2 SASEGT, per germline. The CDR3 is 11 residues long. V was clipped by 5 bases and J by 4 bases, with 5 bases between them. CDR3 sequence (DNA): TGTGCCAGCAGTCCCCCCACTGAAGCTTTCTTT. Residues: CASSPPTEAFF.

V gene TRBV19 combines with J gene TRBJ1-2; 8 bases match TRBD1. J was trimmed by 5 bases and V by 5 bases; bases with no gene match: 4. This CDR3 comprises 13 residues. Germline CDR1 reads LNHDA; CDR2 reads SQIVND (reference sequence). CDR3 sequence: CASSWTGIYGYTF. As DNA, the CDR3 is TGTGCCAGTAGTTGGACAGGGATTTATGGCTACACCTTC.

Turning to this clone: This sample includes further DNA sequences coding for the same CDR3. The rearrangement links TRBV7-9 to TRBJ1-6; no clear D gene. V lost 0 bases to trimming and J lost 7 bases, with 7 bases between them. Germline assignment: CDR1 SEHNR and CDR2 FQNEAQ (reference sequence). The CDR3 consists of 14 residues. The CDR3: CASSLAQLNSPLHF. The CDR3 DNA follows: TGTGCCAGCAGCTTAGCCCAGCTAAATTCACCCCTCCACTTT.

This clone has a handful of counts. The chain carries TRBV5-6 and TRBJ1-2; TRBD1 might be the D (6 bases). The CDR3 covers 12 residues. V was shortened by 4 bases and J by 4 bases, with 8 bases between the two germline ends. Germline V gives CDR1 SGHDT, CDR2 YYEEEE. CDR3 DNA sequence: TGTGCCAGCAGCCAGGGGCCCTATGGCTACACCTTC. Translating gives CASSQGPYGYTF.

The chain couples TRBV21-1 to TRBJ2-7. TRBV21-1 is a known pseudogene. The CDR3 has 9 amino acids. CDR3: CASSGEQYF. The CDR3 DNA reads as TGTGCCAGCAGCGGCGAGCAGTACTTC.

The V and J genes are TRBV7-9 and TRBJ2-5, with 7 bases identical to TRBD1. This CDR3 is built from 15 residues. Unmatched junction bases numbered 7, after V lost 4 bases and J lost 2 bases. Germline V gene data show CDR1 as SEHNR and CDR2 as FQNEAQ (reference sequence). Here the CDR3 reads CASSSTGTVQETQYF. The CDR3, as DNA: TGTGCCAGCAGCTCGACCGGGACAGTGCAAGAGACCCAGTACTTC.

For this clone: The same CDR3 arises from other DNA sequences in this sample as well. This chain uses TRBV6-6 with TRBJ2-2; D uncertain. The length of the CDR3 is 16 residues. The germline gives CDR1 MNHNY, CDR2 SVGAGI (reference sequence). The V and J ends lost 0 bases and 2 bases respectively, with 10 bases between them. CDR3 nucleotides: TGTGCCAGCAGTTACTCTGGTGGGGAAAACACCGGGGAGCTGTTTTTT. Its protein product is CASSYSGGENTGELFF.

The V and J genes are TRBV7-8 and TRBJ1-3; no firm D call. Trimming stripped 1 base from V and 0 bases from J, with 10 bases between. The CDR3 is 16 amino acids. The V gene's germline CDR1 is SGHVS and CDR2 FQNEAQ. In DNA, the CDR3 is TGTGCCAGCAGCTTAGAAGGCAGACTCTCTGGAAACACCATATATTTT. It codes for CASSLEGRLSGNTIYF.

The genes are TRBV6-6 and TRBJ1-1; maybe TRBD1 (6 bases). Germline V gene sequence: CDR1 MNHNY, CDR2 SVGAGI (reference sequence). The germline V and J ends were trimmed by 7 bases and 1 base, with 13 bases remaining between them. The CDR3 loop spans 14 amino acids. CDR3 bases: TGTGCCAGCACCTGGACAGAAAAGAACACTGAAGCTTTCTTT. Translation: CASTWTEKNTEAFF.

CDR3 DNA: TGCGCCAGCAGTCGCCAGTACCCGAGCACCGGGGAGCTGTTTTTT. Protein: CASSRQYPSTGELFF. The chain is built from TRBV10-2 and TRBJ2-2; D uncertain. The CDR3 totals 15 residues. Trimming removed 5 bases from V and 4 bases from J, with 14 bases in between. Germline CDR1 reads WSHSY; CDR2 reads SAAADI.

The chain links TRBV28 to TRBJ2-7; 11 positions match TRBD1. CDR1 is MDHEN, CDR2 SYDVKM, per germline. Losses at the gene ends were 7 bases for V and 5 bases for J; bases not matched to a gene: 16. This CDR3 contains 17 residues. The CDR3 protein is CASTNPNPGQGAHEQYF. The CDR3 DNA follows: TGTGCCAGCACCAACCCAAACCCAGGACAGGGGGCTCACGAGCAGTACTTC.

The rearrangement joins TRBV30 to TRBJ1-5; no clear D. V was cut by 4 bases and J by 2 bases, with 9 bases left in between. This CDR3 contains 13 residues. Germline lookup yields CDR1 GTSNPN and CDR2 SVGIG (reference sequence). In DNA, the CDR3 is TGTGCCTGGAAAGGGTCGGGCAATCAGCCCCAGCATTTT. Its translation: CAWKGSGNQPQHF.

This clone was picked up one time. Other DNA sequences within the sample encode an identical CDR3. This chain connects TRBV7-2 to TRBJ1-6, with a possible D match to TRBD1 (5 bases). With 2 bases removed from V and 0 bases from J, the gap between germline ends came to 8 bases. CDR3 length: 16 amino acids. Germline V CDR1 and CDR2: SGHTA, FQGNSA. CDR3 nucleotide sequence: TGTGCCAGCAGCTTATCAGGGAGCTCCTATAATTCACCCCTCCACTTT. It encodes CASSLSGSSYNSPLHF.